A single sample is the source of the 32 T cell receptor beta chains below, sequenced in a study of blood T cells in healthy people across ages. The second PCR ran about 7 to 12 cycles with a sample-barcoded 5' primer and J-beta primers. TCRdb itself ran the 5' RACE reads through MiXCR, one entry per CDR3 protein. Of about 380,000 distinct CDR3 sequences listed, 45% to 60% are singletons. Sequences were obtained from blood. Receptor source: a man between 60 and 75 years old in good health.

CDR3 nucleotides: TGCAGCGCATCCCCCTGGGGGGGTAACGAGCAGTACTTC. Amino acid sequence: CSASPWGGNEQYF. The chain links TRBV29-1 to TRBJ2-4, with 7 bases matching TRBD2. The DNA end is more similar to TRBJ2-7, so the J call may be wrong. CDR1 is SQVTM and CDR2 is ANQGSEA in the germline V gene. This CDR3 region has 13 residues.

On this clonotype itself: A clone one base away is much larger, so this may be a read error. The V and J genes are TRBV7-2 and TRBJ2-7, with D possibly matching TRBD2 (5 bases). The CDR3 contains 15 residues. The V gene lost 4 bases and the J gene lost 7 bases, with 20 bases spanning the gap. Per the germline V gene, CDR1 is SGHTA and CDR2 is FQGNSA. This CDR3 is CASSSEATGFDEQYF. As DNA, the CDR3 is TGTGCCAGCAGCTCGGAGGCAACGGGCTTTGATGAGCAGTACTTC. The entire variable domain, with the rest obtained from reference TRBV7-2 and TRBJ2-7, is as follows: GAGVSQSPSNKVTEKGKDVELRCDPISGHTALYWYRQSLGQGLEFLIYFQGNSAPDKSGLPSDRFSAERTGGSVSTLTIQRTQQEDSAVYLCASSSEATGFDEQYFGPGTRLTVT.

V usage is TRBV29-1 and J usage is TRBJ2-1; 9 bases agree with TRBD2. Matching the DNA end better, TRBJ2-7 makes the J call doubtful. Germline CDR1 SQVTM, CDR2 ANQGSEA. The CDR3 length is 14 residues. The CDR3: CSIRRGGINNEQYF. CDR3 nucleotide sequence: TGCAGTATCCGGCGGGGGGGGATTAACAATGAGCAGTACTTC.

This clonotype was picked up many times. The chain employs TRBV28 and TRBJ2-7, with 11 bases lining up with TRBD2. Germline values: CDR1 MDHEN, CDR2 SYDVKM. V was clipped by 2 bases and J by 7 bases; unmatched bases: 7. This CDR3 spans 15 amino acids. CDR3 region: CASSLPTSGRGEQYF. DNA of the CDR3: TGTGCCAGCAGTTTACCAACTAGCGGGAGAGGTGAGCAGTACTTC.

This clonotype was recorded only once. The rearrangement uses TRBV5-1 and TRBJ2-7, with a weak D call TRBD1 (6 bases). Germline values: CDR1 SGHRS, CDR2 YFSETQ. Trimming shortened V by 2 bases and J by 6 bases, and 15 bases separated the two germline ends. The CDR3 has 14 amino acids. The CDR3, as DNA: TGCGCCAGCAGCTTCGGCCAGGTCAGGGGCGAGCAGTACTTC. Translated, it gives CASSFGQVRGEQYF.

This clonotype was observed once. The chain has TRBV2 and TRBJ1-1, with TRBD1 matching over 8 bases. The length of the CDR3 is 14 residues. V gave up 6 bases and J gave up 3 bases; unmatched junction bases: 6. Germline V CDR1 and CDR2: SNHLY, FYNNEI. CDR3 sequence reads: CASRETGADTEAFF. CDR3 DNA: TGTGCCAGCAGGGAGACAGGGGCGGACACTGAAGCTTTCTTT.

The gene calls are TRBV4-1 and TRBJ2-1; 7 bases agree with TRBD2. Per the germline V gene, CDR1 is MGHRA and CDR2 is YSYEKL. The CDR3 is made up of 15 amino acids. The V gene end was trimmed by 1 base and the J gene end by 8 bases; junction bases not matched to a gene: 8. CDR3 sequence reads: CASSQAGGLMDEQFF. CDR3 nucleotide sequence: TGCGCCAGCAGCCAAGCGGGGGGTTTGATGGATGAGCAGTTCTTC.

For this clonotype: The junction departs from germline at one end; a sequencing error may be responsible. This chain joins TRBV20-1 and TRBJ1-2, with D maybe TRBD1 (5 bases). The germline CDR1 and CDR2 sequences are DFQATT and SNEGSKA (reference sequence). The CDR3 spans 15 residues. The DNA for the CDR3 is TGCAGTGCTGGAGATGTCCAGGGCGGAGGCGGGGGCTACACCTTC. The encoded protein is CSAGDVQGGGGGYTF.

The chain links TRBV4-2 to TRBJ1-1, with a possible D match to TRBD1 (5 bases). Trimming took off 0 bases at V and 0 bases at J, with 8 bases between the two ends. Germline CDR1 and CDR2: LGHNA and YNFKEQ. This CDR3 has 15 residues. CDR3 protein: CASSQDGTVNTEAFF. The CDR3 region has the DNA TGTGCCAGCAGCCAAGACGGGACGGTGAACACTGAAGCTTTCTTT.

The chain is built from TRBV2 and TRBJ2-3; D call uncertain. The CDR3 spans 12 residues. V dropped 2 bases and J dropped 6 bases, with 6 bases sitting between them. Germline values: CDR1 SNHLY, CDR2 FYNNEI. DNA for the CDR3: TGTGCCAGCAGTGAATCCAGCGATACGCAGTATTTT. Residues: CASSESSDTQYF.

This chain connects TRBV6-2 or TRBV6-3 to TRBJ2-7; the match to TRBD1 covers 9 bases. J lost 0 bases, V lost 5 bases, and 5 bases had no gene match. The germline gives CDR1 MNHEY, CDR2 SVGEGT. This CDR3 contains 15 residues. Here the CDR3 reads CASSPGTGNSYEQYF. CDR3 bases: TGTGCCAGCAGTCCGGGGACAGGGAACTCCTACGAGCAGTACTTC.

The CDR3 here is CASPYNEQYF. CDR3 coding DNA: TGTGCCAGCCCGTACAATGAGCAGTACTTC. J is TRBJ2-5 and V is TRBV12-3 or TRBV12-4; D ambiguous. V was clipped by 8 bases and J by 11 bases, with 12 bases between them. The CDR3 consists of 10 residues.

The gene calls are TRBV20-1 and TRBJ2-5; D may match TRBD1 or TRBD2 (5 bases each). This CDR3 comprises 17 residues. The ends were cut back, 1 base at V and 11 bases at J, with 29 bases in the middle. Per germline, CDR1 DFQATT and CDR2 SNEGSKA (reference sequence). The CDR3 DNA reads TGCAGTGCTAGAGTTCGGACGGTTGGGACCTCGAGAAATGAGCAGTACTTC. Its translation is CSARVRTVGTSRNEQYF.

The V gene is TRBV6-6, the J gene TRBJ2-5; D gene unclear. V lost 2 bases to trimming and J lost 0 bases, with 13 bases between them. This CDR3 region has 16 residues. Germline V gives CDR1 MNHNY, CDR2 SVGAGI (reference sequence). The CDR3 region is CASSYRPKSYQETQYF. The CDR3 DNA is TGTGCCAGCAGTTACAGGCCTAAATCGTACCAAGAGACCCAGTACTTC.

This clonotype was seen only a few times. This chain links TRBV6-1 with TRBJ2-3; 9 bases line up with TRBD2. This CDR3 contains 15 residues. The ends lost 4 bases at V and 4 bases at J; junction bases unmatched: 6. From germline, CDR1 is MNHNS and CDR2 SASEGT. The CDR3 nucleotides read TGTGCCAGCAGTGCGCGGGGGGGTCTGGCAGATACGCAGTATTTT. Translating it yields CASSARGGLADTQYF.

There are a few counts of this clonotype. The V and J genes are TRBV6-4 and TRBJ2-1, with D possibly being TRBD2 (5 bases). With the DNA end fitting TRBJ2-7 better, the J assignment may be wrong. CDR3 length: 15 residues. Germline V CDR1 and CDR2: MRHNA, SNTAGT. Here the CDR3 reads CASSDSAGSYNEQYF. DNA of the CDR3: TGTGCCAGCAGTGATTCGGCGGGCTCCTACAATGAGCAGTACTTC.

This clonotype appeared a single time. This chain joins TRBV7-2 and TRBJ2-1, with D possibly matching TRBD1 (6 bases). Germline CDR1 reads SGHTA; CDR2 reads FQGNSA. With 5 bases removed from V and 4 bases from J, the gap between germline ends came to 12 bases. This CDR3 has 14 residues. The CDR3 sequence: CASSPRTAYNEQFF. CDR3 nucleotide sequence: TGTGCCAGCAGCCCCCGGACAGCTTACAATGAGCAGTTCTTC.

Concerning this clonotype itself: A read error is possible here, since a much larger clone lies one base away. CDR3 coding DNA: TGCATCGTTGAGGGACAGGGATCGTACGAGCAGTACTTC. It codes for CIVEGQGSYEQYF. The rearrangement links TRBV29-1 to TRBJ2-7; 9 bases line up with TRBD1. The germline CDR1 and CDR2 sequences are SQVTM and ANQGSEA. This CDR3 is 13 amino acids long.

The chain is built from TRBV29-1 and TRBJ1-4; D unclear. Trimming took 5 bases from V and 7 from J, leaving 8 bases between them. This CDR3 is 11 amino acids long. Germline V CDR1 and CDR2: SQVTM, ANQGSEA. This CDR3 reads CSVRIGEKLFF. The CDR3 DNA is TGCAGCGTTCGCATCGGTGAAAAACTGTTTTTT. The full variable domain, with the rest looked up from reference TRBV29-1 and TRBJ1-4, is SAVISQKPSRDICQRGTSLTIQCQVDSQVTMMFWYRQQPGQSLTLIATANQGSEATYESGFVIDKFPISRPNLTFSTLTVSNMSPEDSSIYLCSVRIGEKLFFGSGTQLSVL.

The CDR3: CASSRGSDSYNEQFF. The CDR3 region has the DNA TGTGCCAGCAGCCGTGGGTCGGACAGCTACAATGAGCAGTTCTTC. V gene TRBV5-5 combines with J gene TRBJ2-1, with D possibly matching TRBD1 (6 bases). Per germline, CDR1 SGHKS and CDR2 YYEKEE (reference sequence). Trimming stripped 4 bases from V and 3 bases from J, with 14 bases between. This CDR3 comprises 15 residues.

This clonotype was counted once. At one end the junction does not follow the germline gene, possibly because of a read error. The CDR3 DNA reads TGCAGTGCTAGAGGACCATCAGGGTACCAAGGGACCCAGTACTTC. Protein product: CSARGPSGYQGTQYF. The V and J genes are TRBV20-1 and TRBJ2-5, with D perhaps matching TRBD1 (5 bases). CDR3 length equals 15 residues. The germline V gene encodes CDR1 DFQATT and CDR2 SNEGSKA (reference sequence).

The chain combines TRBV2 with TRBJ2-5; a possible D gene is TRBD2 (5 bases). The germline V and J ends were trimmed by 7 bases and 5 bases, with 14 bases remaining between them. Germline lookup yields CDR1 SNHLY and CDR2 FYNNEI. There are 13 residues in the CDR3. The DNA for the CDR3 is TGTGCCAGCACCGCCGGGGTTGTGGAGACCCAGTACTTC. Protein sequence: CASTAGVVETQYF.

The genes are TRBV20-1 and TRBJ2-1; 9 positions agree with TRBD2. Losses at the gene ends were 2 bases for V and 6 bases for J; bases not matched to a gene: 14. The CDR3 runs to 17 residues. Germline V gives CDR1 DFQATT, CDR2 SNEGSKA (reference sequence). The CDR3 is CSARPWKGSGSINEQFF. The CDR3 nucleotides read TGCAGTGCTAGACCATGGAAGGGTAGCGGGAGTATCAATGAGCAGTTCTTC.

J is TRBJ2-3 and V is TRBV5-1; possibly TRBD1 for D (6 bases). V gave up 3 bases and J gave up 0 bases, with 8 bases separating them. Germline CDR1 SGHRS, CDR2 YFSETQ. The CDR3 totals 14 residues. The CDR3 protein is CASSYDRSTDTQYF. Written as DNA, the CDR3 is TGCGCCAGCAGCTACGACAGGAGCACAGATACGCAGTATTTT.

The chain is built from TRBV10-1 and TRBJ2-3; no clear D gene. Trimming removed 3 bases from V and 9 bases from J, with 16 bases in between. The V gene's germline CDR1 is WNHNN and CDR2 SYGVQD (reference sequence). The CDR3 is 14 residues long. The CDR3 protein is CASSDLGQPETQYF. The CDR3 bases are TGCGCCAGCAGTGATCTTGGCCAACCTGAAACGCAGTATTTT.

The chain combines TRBV20-1 with TRBJ2-3; weak D call: TRBD2 (5 bases). V gave up 0 bases and J gave up 4 bases, with 17 bases separating them. The V gene's germline CDR1 is DFQATT and CDR2 SNEGSKA (reference sequence). This CDR3 contains 16 residues. The CDR3 region has the DNA TGCAGTGCTAGAGATCGCCGGGGAGTATATGCAGATACGCAGTATTTT. This gives the protein CSARDRRGVYADTQYF.

In this sample, this clonotype turned up a few times. The chain recombines TRBV20-1 with TRBJ1-2; 9 bases line up with TRBD1. CDR1 and CDR2 (germline): DFQATT, SNEGSKA (reference sequence). Unmatched junction bases numbered 13, after V lost 4 bases and J lost 1 base. This CDR3 comprises 17 residues. Here the CDR3 DNA reads TGCAGTGCTATTAGTACAGGGGGCGCGCAGGATAACTATGGCTACACCTTC. Translated: CSAISTGGAQDNYGYTF.

This clonotype was seen only once. The chain recombines TRBV4-1 with TRBJ2-7; unclear D gene. The last part of the DNA fits TRBJ2-5 better; the J call may be wrong. The CDR3 contains 13 residues. The germline V gene has CDR1 MGHRA and CDR2 YSYEKL. The DNA of the CDR3 is TGCGCCAGCAGCCAGCCGGCGTACGGGACCCAGTACTTC. This gives the protein CASSQPAYGTQYF.

This chain joins TRBV20-1 and TRBJ2-7; the D gene is possibly TRBD1 (5 bases). V gave up 5 bases and J gave up 7 bases, with 21 bases separating them. Germline V gene sequence: CDR1 DFQATT, CDR2 SNEGSKA (reference sequence). The CDR3 covers 14 residues. The CDR3 loop reads CSAGEGAQPWEQYF. CDR3 DNA: TGCAGTGCTGGCGAAGGGGCCCAACCCTGGGAGCAGTACTTC.

Ten or more counts support this clonotype. The chain is built from TRBV11-2 and TRBJ1-1, with TRBD1 matching 9 bases. Per germline, CDR1 SGHAT and CDR2 FQNNGV. J gave up 1 base and V 1 base, and 4 bases lay outside the gene matches. The CDR3 is made up of 16 amino acids. Written as DNA, the CDR3 is TGTGCCAGCAGCTTAGTGGGGACAGGGAGGAACACTGAAGCTTTCTTT. It codes for CASSLVGTGRNTEAFF.

The V and J genes are TRBV20-1 and TRBJ2-4; D is tentatively TRBD1 or TRBD2 (5 bases each). The CDR3 has 14 residues. V shed 5 bases and J shed 2 bases, with 13 bases lying between them. Germline assignment: CDR1 DFQATT and CDR2 SNEGSKA (reference sequence). In nucleotides, the CDR3 is TGCAGTGCTCCTCCTGGGGGAACCAAAAACATTCAGTACTTC. Its translation: CSAPPGGTKNIQYF.

V usage is TRBV27 and J usage is TRBJ2-1; 7 bases fit TRBD1. The V segment lost 1 base and the J segment 5 bases; nucleotides outside the gene matches: 5. The CDR3 has 15 residues. Germline V gene data show CDR1 as MNHEY and CDR2 as SMNVEV (reference sequence). Written as DNA, the CDR3 is TGTGCCAGCAGTTTATGGGGACAGACACACAATGAGCAGTTCTTC. Translated, it gives CASSLWGQTHNEQFF.